This T cell receptor beta chain emerged from a study of T-cell reconstitution after alpha-beta-depleted transplantation in children. This clonotype was seen more than once but under ten times. Unique molecular identifiers were incorporated during preparation of the TCRbeta library. MiXCR, run by TCRdb on the PCR reads, gives a single entry per CDR3 protein. The sample holds some 520,000 distinct CDR3 sequences, about 31% seen once. The length of the CDR3 is 10 residues. The germline V gene has CDR1 SGHTA and CDR2 FQGNSA. V was pared by 4 bases and J by 8 bases, with 5 bases between. This clonotype was sampled from a human donor who donated a stem cell graft to a child with aplastic anemia. V and J are TRBV7-2 and TRBJ1-1; no definite D call. The input for sequencing was PBMCs from the stem cell graft donor, taken from the stem cell graft. The DNA of the CDR3 is TGTGCCAGCAGCTGGCTCGAAGCTTTCTTT. Its protein product is CASSWLEAFF.